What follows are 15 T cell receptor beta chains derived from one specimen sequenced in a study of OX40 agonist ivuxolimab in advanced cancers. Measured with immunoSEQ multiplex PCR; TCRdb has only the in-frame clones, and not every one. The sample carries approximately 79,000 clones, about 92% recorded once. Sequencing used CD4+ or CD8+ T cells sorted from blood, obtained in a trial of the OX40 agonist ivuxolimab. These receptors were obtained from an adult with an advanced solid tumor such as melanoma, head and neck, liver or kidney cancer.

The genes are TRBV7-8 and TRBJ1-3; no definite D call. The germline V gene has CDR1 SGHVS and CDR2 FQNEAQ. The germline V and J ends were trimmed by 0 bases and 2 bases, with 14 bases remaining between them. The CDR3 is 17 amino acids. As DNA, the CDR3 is TGTGCCAGCAGCTTAGCGCGGTTCCGGGTGGCTGGAAACACCATATATTTT. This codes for CASSLARFRVAGNTIYF.

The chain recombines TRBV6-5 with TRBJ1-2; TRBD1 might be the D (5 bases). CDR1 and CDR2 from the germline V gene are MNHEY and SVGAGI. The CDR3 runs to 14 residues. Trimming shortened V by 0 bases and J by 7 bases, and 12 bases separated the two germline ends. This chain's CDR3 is CASSYSEGLLGYTF. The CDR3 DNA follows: TGTGCCAGCAGTTACTCAGAGGGGCTTCTTGGCTACACCTTC.

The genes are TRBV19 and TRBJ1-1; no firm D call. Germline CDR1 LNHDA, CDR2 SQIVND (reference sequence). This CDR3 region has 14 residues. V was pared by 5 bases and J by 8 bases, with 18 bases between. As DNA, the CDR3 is TGTGCCAGTAGTGTTCAGGTTTTAGGGCCCGAAGCTTTCTTT. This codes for CASSVQVLGPEAFF.

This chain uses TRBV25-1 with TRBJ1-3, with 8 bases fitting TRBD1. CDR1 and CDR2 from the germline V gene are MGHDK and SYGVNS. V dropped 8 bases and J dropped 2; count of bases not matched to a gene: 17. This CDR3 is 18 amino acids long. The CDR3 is CASPAPGGSRSPGNTIYF. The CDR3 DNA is TGTGCCAGCCCCGCGCCAGGGGGCAGTCGAAGTCCTGGAAACACCATATATTTT.

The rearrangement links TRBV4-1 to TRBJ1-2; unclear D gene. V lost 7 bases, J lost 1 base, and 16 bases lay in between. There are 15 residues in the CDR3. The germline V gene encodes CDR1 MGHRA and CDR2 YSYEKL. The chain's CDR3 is CASKKASENNYGYTF. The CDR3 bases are TGCGCCAGCAAAAAGGCGTCAGAGAATAACTATGGCTACACCTTC.

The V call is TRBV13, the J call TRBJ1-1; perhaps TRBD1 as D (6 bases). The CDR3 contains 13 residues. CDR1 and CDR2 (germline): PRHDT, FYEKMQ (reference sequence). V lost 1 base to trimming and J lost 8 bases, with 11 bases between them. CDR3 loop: CASSLEGGREAFF. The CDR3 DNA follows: TGTGCCAGCAGCTTAGAAGGGGGGAGGGAAGCTTTCTTT.

The CDR3 DNA follows: TGTGCCAGCAGTTACTCGACCGGGACGACGACCTACGAGCAGTACTTC. This translates into CASSYSTGTTTYEQYF. The chain joins TRBV6-5 to TRBJ2-7; the D gene could be TRBD1 or TRBD2 (5 bases each). Between the trimmed V and J ends, which lost 0 bases and 2 bases, there was a span of 14 bases. Looked up from germline, CDR1 is MNHEY and CDR2 is SVGAGI. The CDR3 has 16 residues.

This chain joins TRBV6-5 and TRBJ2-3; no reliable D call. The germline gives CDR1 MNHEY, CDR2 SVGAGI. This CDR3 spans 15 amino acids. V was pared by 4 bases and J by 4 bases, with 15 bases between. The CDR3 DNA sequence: TGTGCCAGCAGTTTAAATCTACAAGGAGCAGATACGCAGTATTTT. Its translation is CASSLNLQGADTQYF.

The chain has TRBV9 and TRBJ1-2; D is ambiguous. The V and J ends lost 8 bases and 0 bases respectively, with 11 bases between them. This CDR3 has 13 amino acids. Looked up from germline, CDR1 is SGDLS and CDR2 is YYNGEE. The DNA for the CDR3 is TGTGCCAGTGACCCTGTTCCTAACTATGGCTACACCTTC. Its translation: CASDPVPNYGYTF.

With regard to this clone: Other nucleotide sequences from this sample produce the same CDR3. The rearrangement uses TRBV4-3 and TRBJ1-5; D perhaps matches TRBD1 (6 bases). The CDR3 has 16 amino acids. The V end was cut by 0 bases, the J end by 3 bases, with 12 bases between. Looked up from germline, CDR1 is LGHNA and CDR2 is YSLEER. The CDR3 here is CASSQDRGQYNQPQHF. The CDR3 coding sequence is TGCGCCAGCAGCCAAGATAGGGGACAATACAATCAGCCCCAGCATTTT.

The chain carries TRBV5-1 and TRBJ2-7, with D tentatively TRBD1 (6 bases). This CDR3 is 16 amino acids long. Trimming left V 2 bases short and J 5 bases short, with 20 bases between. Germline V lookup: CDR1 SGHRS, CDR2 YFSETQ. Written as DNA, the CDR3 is TGCGCCAGCAGCTTATACTACAGGGAAATTGCCCACGAGCAGTACTTC. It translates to CASSLYYREIAHEQYF. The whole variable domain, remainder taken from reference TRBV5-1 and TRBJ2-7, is KAGVTQTPRYLIKTRGQQVTLSCSPISGHRSVSWYQQTPGQGLQFLFEYFSETQRNKGNFPGRFSGRQFSNSRSEMNVSTLELGDSALYLCASSLYYREIAHEQYFGPGTRLTVT.

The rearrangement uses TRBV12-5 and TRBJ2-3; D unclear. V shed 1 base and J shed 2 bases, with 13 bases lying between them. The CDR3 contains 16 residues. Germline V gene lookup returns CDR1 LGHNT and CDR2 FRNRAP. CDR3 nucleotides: TGTGCTAGTGGTTTGGCTCGACTGTCTGACACAGATACGCAGTATTTT. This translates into CASGLARLSDTDTQYF.

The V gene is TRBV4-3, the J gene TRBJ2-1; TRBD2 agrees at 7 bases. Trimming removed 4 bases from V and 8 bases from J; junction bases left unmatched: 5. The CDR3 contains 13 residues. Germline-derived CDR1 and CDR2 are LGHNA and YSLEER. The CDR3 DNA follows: TGCGCCAGCAGCCTGTCTAGCGGCCATGAGCAGTTCTTC. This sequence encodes CASSLSSGHEQFF.

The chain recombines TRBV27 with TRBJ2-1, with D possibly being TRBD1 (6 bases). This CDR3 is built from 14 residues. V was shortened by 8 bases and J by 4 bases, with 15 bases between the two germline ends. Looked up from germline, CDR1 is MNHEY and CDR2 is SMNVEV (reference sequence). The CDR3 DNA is TGTGCCAGCTCTTGGGACATCCTTTACAATGAGCAGTTCTTC. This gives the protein CASSWDILYNEQFF.

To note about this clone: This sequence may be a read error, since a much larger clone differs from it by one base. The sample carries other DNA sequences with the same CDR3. The DNA of the CDR3 is TGTGCCAGCAGCTTAGCAGGGGGCTACGAGCAGTACTTC. Translating gives CASSLAGGYEQYF. The V and J genes are TRBV7-6 and TRBJ2-7; a weak D match, TRBD1 (6 bases). V was shortened by 0 bases and J by 3 bases, with 6 bases between the two germline ends. The CDR3 has 13 amino acids. Looked up from germline, CDR1 is SGHVS and CDR2 is FNYEAQ.